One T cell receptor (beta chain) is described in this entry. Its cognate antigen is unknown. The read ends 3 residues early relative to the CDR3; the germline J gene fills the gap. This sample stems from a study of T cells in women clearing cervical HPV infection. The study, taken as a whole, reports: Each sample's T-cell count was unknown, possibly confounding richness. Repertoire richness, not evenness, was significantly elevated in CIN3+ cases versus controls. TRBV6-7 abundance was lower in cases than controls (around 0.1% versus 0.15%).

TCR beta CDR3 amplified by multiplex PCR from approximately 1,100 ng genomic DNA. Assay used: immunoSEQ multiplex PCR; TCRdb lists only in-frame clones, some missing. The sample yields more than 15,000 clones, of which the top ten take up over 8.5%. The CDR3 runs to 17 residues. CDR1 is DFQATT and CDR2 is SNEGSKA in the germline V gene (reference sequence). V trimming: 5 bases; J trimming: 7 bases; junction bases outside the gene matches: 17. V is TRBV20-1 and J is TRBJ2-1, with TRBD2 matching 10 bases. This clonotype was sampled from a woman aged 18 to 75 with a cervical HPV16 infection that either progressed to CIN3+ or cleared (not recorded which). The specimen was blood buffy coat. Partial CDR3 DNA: TGCAGTGCTGGAACGCCCGGACTAGCGGTCCTCGGGAATGAG. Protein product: CSAGTPGLAVLGNE. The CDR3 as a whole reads CSAGTPGLAVLGNEQFF.